The 21 T cell receptor beta chains in this list originate from one sample, sequenced in a study of T cells in Graves' hyperthyroidism and ophthalmopathy. Amplification targeted TCR beta CDR3 regions from RNA transcripts. Carried out on the TCR CDR3, a first-round RT-PCR used the HTBI primer set. TCRdb used MiXCR to reprocess the multiplex PCR reads, holding one entry per CDR3 protein. Of fewer than 850,000 distinct CDR3 sequences listed, roughly a sixth are singletons. Sequencing was carried out using blood. The receptors originated from a man aged 50-59 years with Graves' hyperthyroidism.

This clonotype was found once. At one boundary the junction diverges from the germline segment, which might be a read error. This rearrangement joins TRBV28 to TRBJ1-2; 9 bases are shared with TRBD1. The CDR3 length is 16 residues. Germline-derived CDR1 and CDR2 are MDHEN and SYDVKM. The CDR3 DNA follows: TGTGCCAACAGTCTCTCCGGGACAGGGAGCATCTATAGCTACACCTTC. This gives the protein CANSLSGTGSIYSYTF.

This clonotype occurred a few times. The rearrangement joins TRBV29-1 to TRBJ2-1; maybe TRBD1 (6 bases). This CDR3 comprises 14 residues. Trimming cost V 3 bases and J 6 bases, with 15 bases left between them. Per germline, CDR1 SQVTM and CDR2 ANQGSEA. CDR3: CSVEGHPSGNEQFF. The CDR3, as DNA: TGCAGCGTTGAGGGACACCCGAGTGGCAATGAGCAGTTCTTC.

This clonotype was found many times. The chain is built from TRBV24-1 and TRBJ2-1; D unclear. V dropped 7 bases and J dropped 4 bases, with 10 bases sitting between them. Germline V gene lookup returns CDR1 KGHDR and CDR2 SFDVKD. This CDR3 has 13 residues. The DNA for the CDR3 is TGTGCCACCAGCGACGGCGCTTACAATGAGCAGTTCTTC. Translated: CATSDGAYNEQFF.

This clonotype was detected many times. This CDR3 is CASSERFQQDSTNEKLFF. CDR3 in DNA: TGTGCCAGCAGTGAAAGGTTTCAACAGGACTCAACTAATGAAAAACTGTTTTTT. V usage is TRBV6-1 and J usage is TRBJ1-4, with D possibly matching TRBD1 (5 bases). This CDR3 contains 18 residues. Deletions cut 2 bases from V and 0 bases from J, with 16 bases between. The germline CDR1 and CDR2 sequences are MNHNS and SASEGT.

The chain couples TRBV19 to TRBJ1-5; 8 bases fit TRBD1. The CDR3 spans 17 residues. Germline CDR1 and CDR2: LNHDA and SQIVND (reference sequence). V shed 5 bases, J shed 4 bases, and the junction held 13 bases outside the gene matches. DNA for the CDR3: TGTGCCAGTAGTCGCGCAGGGGGCCGCCTGTGGAATCAGCCCCAGCATTTT. This sequence encodes CASSRAGGRLWNQPQHF.

This clonotype has only a few counts. V gene TRBV3-1 combines with J gene TRBJ2-3, with 9 bases identical to TRBD2. V gave up 5 bases and J gave up 2 bases; unmatched junction bases: 5. Germline V gene sequence: CDR1 LGHDT, CDR2 YNNKEL (reference sequence). The CDR3 has 15 residues. The CDR3 nucleotides are TGTGCCAGCAGCAACCTAGCGGGATTCACAGATACGCAGTATTTT. As protein: CASSNLAGFTDTQYF.

The CDR3 DNA reads as TGTGCCAGCAGTTTCGCCGACCGATTCGAGCAGTACTTC. Protein product: CASSFADRFEQYF. The gene calls are TRBV27 and TRBJ2-7, with unresolved D. V was clipped by 3 bases and J by 6 bases, with 12 bases between them. Germline lookup yields CDR1 MNHEY and CDR2 SMNVEV (reference sequence). This CDR3 spans 13 amino acids.

V usage is TRBV27 and J usage is TRBJ2-3; 13 nucleotides align to TRBD2. Germline V lookup: CDR1 MNHEY, CDR2 SMNVEV (reference sequence). Losses at the gene ends were 6 bases for V and 0 bases for J; bases not matched to a gene: 3. The CDR3 runs to 16 residues. The CDR3 is CASRGTSGMSTDTQYF. The CDR3 DNA reads TGTGCCAGCAGAGGGACTAGCGGGATGAGCACAGATACGCAGTATTTT.

The chain has TRBV5-8 and TRBJ2-5; 8 nucleotides agree with TRBD1. The J segment lost 4 bases and the V segment lost 1 base, leaving 9 bases of the junction unmatched. This CDR3 has 16 amino acids. Germline CDR1 SGHTS, CDR2 YDEGEE. The CDR3 loop reads CASSLIGVRGRETQYF. In DNA form, the CDR3 reads TGTGCCAGCAGCTTGATCGGTGTCAGGGGGCGAGAGACCCAGTACTTC. The full variable domain, with the rest looked up from reference TRBV5-8 and TRBJ2-5, is EAGVTQSPTHLIKTRGQQATLRCSPISGHTSVYWYQQALGLGLQFLLWYDEGEERNRGNFPPRFSGRQFPNYSSELNVNALELEDSALYLCASSLIGVRGRETQYFGPGTRLLVL.

This chain joins TRBV30 and TRBJ2-7, with 7 bases fitting TRBD2. With V trimmed by 0 bases and J by 0 bases, 5 bases remained unmatched. Per the germline V gene, CDR1 is GTSNPN and CDR2 is SVGIG (reference sequence). The CDR3 length is 15 residues. The CDR3 sequence: CAWSVRLAVSYEQYF. CDR3 sequence (DNA): TGTGCCTGGAGTGTAAGGCTAGCGGTCTCCTACGAGCAGTACTTC.

In this sample, this clonotype turned up a few times. DNA of the CDR3: TGCAGTGCTTTAGGGACGGGGAACACTGAAGCTTTCTTT. This translates into CSALGTGNTEAFF. The rearrangement links TRBV20-1 to TRBJ1-1; weak D call: TRBD1 (5 bases). The germline V gene has CDR1 DFQATT and CDR2 SNEGSKA (reference sequence). The CDR3 is 13 amino acids. V gave up 5 bases and J gave up 1 base, with 11 bases separating them.

This clonotype was seen repeatedly, ten times or more. V usage is TRBV28 and J usage is TRBJ2-5; a possible D gene is TRBD1 (6 bases). The CDR3 runs to 18 residues. The germline gives CDR1 MDHEN, CDR2 SYDVKM. V was pared by 1 base and J by 2 bases, with 20 bases between. The CDR3 here is CASSLFAGEIYGQETQYF. The CDR3 nucleotides read TGTGCCAGCAGTTTATTTGCAGGGGAAATATACGGTCAAGAGACCCAGTACTTC.

This clonotype came up many times. V usage is TRBV5-1 and J usage is TRBJ1-1; maybe TRBD1 (5 bases). The ends were cut back, 4 bases at V and 3 bases at J, with 16 bases in the middle. The CDR3 length is 15 residues. Germline V gives CDR1 SGHRS, CDR2 YFSETQ. CDR3 DNA sequence: TGCGCCAGCAGCGGGTCAGGGAGGGCGTACACTGAAGCTTTCTTT. Its protein product is CASSGSGRAYTEAFF.

This chain uses TRBV20-1 with TRBJ1-5; 8 positions match TRBD1. Unmatched junction bases numbered 5, after V lost 2 bases and J lost 5 bases. Germline assignment: CDR1 DFQATT and CDR2 SNEGSKA (reference sequence). The CDR3 sequence is 14 residues long. The CDR3 region is CSARSGQGYQPQHF. The CDR3, as DNA: TGCAGTGCTAGATCCGGACAGGGCTATCAGCCCCAGCATTTT.

This clonotype was counted only a few times. The V gene is TRBV6-1, the J gene TRBJ1-3; TRBD1 might be the D (5 bases). V was shortened by 5 bases and J by 7 bases, with 18 bases between the two germline ends. Per the germline V gene, CDR1 is MNHNS and CDR2 is SASEGT. CDR3 length: 15 amino acids. Here the CDR3 DNA reads TGTGCCAGCAGTCATGGGGGGTATCCGGCCAACACCATATATTTT. Translated: CASSHGGYPANTIYF.

The rearrangement joins TRBV9 to TRBJ1-5; 11 bases match TRBD1. This CDR3 has 15 amino acids. Germline CDR1 SGDLS, CDR2 YYNGEE. The V gene end was trimmed by 4 bases and the J gene end by 6 bases; junction bases not matched to a gene: 6. CDR3 loop: CASSQGQGAVQPQHF. The CDR3 DNA follows: TGTGCCAGCAGCCAAGGACAGGGGGCTGTTCAGCCCCAGCATTTT.

This clonotype was seen a few times. This CDR3 reads CASGETSSSSYNEQFF. In DNA form, the CDR3 reads TGTGCCAGCGGGGAGACTAGCTCGAGCTCCTACAATGAGCAGTTCTTC. The V gene is TRBV2, the J gene TRBJ2-1; 7 positions agree with TRBD2. The CDR3 is 16 residues long. V lost 8 bases to trimming and J lost 0 bases; unmatched junction nucleotides: 10. CDR1 and CDR2 from the germline V gene are SNHLY and FYNNEI.

This clonotype was counted many times. V usage is TRBV6-6 and J usage is TRBJ1-1, with D uncertain. The V and J ends lost 0 bases and 0 bases respectively, with 14 bases between them. This CDR3 spans 17 amino acids. The germline gives CDR1 MNHNY, CDR2 SVGAGI (reference sequence). The CDR3 DNA reads as TGTGCCAGCAGTTACTCGAAGTTTAGTCTCATGAACACTGAAGCTTTCTTT. Translation: CASSYSKFSLMNTEAFF.

This clonotype came up many times. V usage is TRBV7-6 and J usage is TRBJ2-3, with unresolved D. The germline V and J ends were trimmed by 3 bases and 0 bases, with 10 bases remaining between them. The germline gives CDR1 SGHVS, CDR2 FNYEAQ. This CDR3 has 15 amino acids. In nucleotides, the CDR3 is TGTGCCAGCAGCTTCCAGCCATCTAGCACAGATACGCAGTATTTT. It translates to CASSFQPSSTDTQYF.

This clonotype was found a few times. The V and J genes are TRBV29-1 and TRBJ1-4; TRBD1 aligns across 7 bases. The trim removed 7 bases at V and 4 bases at J, leaving 9 bases unmatched. The CDR3 totals 14 residues. Germline CDR1 is SQVTM and CDR2 is ANQGSEA. DNA for the CDR3: TGCAGCGCACTCCGGGGGACAGTTAATGAAAAACTGTTTTTT. This codes for CSALRGTVNEKLFF.

Ten or more counts support this clonotype. V gene TRBV7-2 combines with J gene TRBJ2-7, with D perhaps matching TRBD2 (6 bases). Between the trimmed V and J ends, which lost 5 bases and 3 bases, there was a span of 20 bases. From germline, CDR1 is SGHTA and CDR2 FQGNSA. The CDR3 has 16 residues. The CDR3 DNA is TGTGCCAGCAGCCCCCCCCCTACGGGAGTATTCTACGAGCAGTACTTC. This encodes CASSPPPTGVFYEQYF.